The entry below describes one T cell receptor (beta chain). What it recognizes is unknown. The DNA ends 3 residues before the CDR3 does, and the rest of the CDR3 is filled in from the germline J gene. The same CDR3 is also encoded by other DNA sequences in this sample. Germline CDR1 LNHDA, CDR2 SQIVND (reference sequence). The CDR3 sequence is 15 residues long. The data belong to a study of T cells in women clearing cervical HPV infection. Study-wide background: For cases, blood was sampled a median approximately 150 days after lesion detection, interquartile range roughly 90 to 230 days. With HLA typing for only a few women, HLA confounding remains possible. Whole-study results and caveats: Repertoire richness, not evenness, was significantly elevated in CIN3+ cases versus controls. TRBV6-7 abundance was lower in cases than controls (around 0.11% versus 0.15%).

Assay used: immunoSEQ multiplex PCR; TCRdb lists only in-frame clones, some missing. The sample is made up of around 39,000 clones, and the top ten hold 6% to 7.5% of it. The sequenced sample consisted of blood buffy coat. The receptor's source is a woman between 18 and 69 years old with a cervical HPV16 infection that either progressed to CIN3+ or cleared (not recorded which). The chain carries TRBV19 and TRBJ2-2, with 12 bases lining up with TRBD1. This CDR3 reads CASSIDGTGGSPLFF. The part of the CDR3 DNA that was read is TGTGCCAGTAGTATAGACGGGACAGGGGGCTCGCCG.